The entry below describes one TCR beta chain. These data originate in a study of blood T cell repertoires in COVID-19. The CDR3 sequence is 13 residues long. Germline V CDR1 and CDR2: SGHDT, YYEEEE. Trimming cost V 3 bases and J 8 bases; bases outside gene matches: 3. Clones were read by immunoSEQ multiplex PCR, and TCRdb kept only the in-frame ones, dropping some. Here the sample spans some 70,000 clones, over 75% being singletons. The V and J genes are TRBV5-6 and TRBJ2-4, with TRBD1 matching 9 bases. The sequenced material came from peripheral blood. This receptor was obtained from a man aged 45-65 years with active COVID-19. The CDR3 coding sequence is TGTGCCAGCAGCTGGGGACAGGGAGACATTCAGTACTTC. Translating gives CASSWGQGDIQYF. Combining the CDR3 with reference TRBV5-6 and TRBJ2-4 gives the whole variable domain DAGVTQSPTHLIKTRGQQVTLRCSPKSGHDTVSWYQQALGQGPQFIFQYYEEEERQRGNFPDRFSGHQFPNYSSELNVNALLLGDSALYLCASSWGQGDIQYFGAGTRLSVL.